Here is one TCR beta chain with its context. Its antigen is currently not known. No much larger clone is present one base from it, and per-base qualities are unavailable. This sample stems from a study of PD-L1 blockade in urothelial cancer (TCRdb year 2017). In the study overall: Therapy was started at some point between 2012 and 2014 for all patients, and atezolizumab 1,200 mg was administered intravenously every 3 weeks. About nine tenths of the roughly 30 patients were males with bladder-origin urothelial cancer, and 18 of 29 reported a prior smoking history. Patients had an ECOG performance status of 0 or 1 and had received between 0 and 3 prior chemotherapy regimens. Blood samples were analyzed 3 weeks after the start of treatment (second dose) and 6 weeks after the start of treatment. Blood samples yielded a median of roughly 140,000 T cells and more than 80,000 unique TCRs, with median clonality 0.080. An exploratory multi-omic analysis was conducted of the somatic, immune and clinical correlates of response to PD-L1 blockade with atezolizumab in urothelial cancer. Pretreatment tumor samples, along with matched peripheral blood collected serially before and after atezolizumab treatment, underwent TCR sequencing. Durable clinical benefit meant progression-free survival longer than 6 months, and TCR features were also tested against progression-free and overall survival. In the same patients who had TCR sequencing, pretreatment tumors also underwent whole exome sequencing and RNA sequencing. Durable clinical benefit was achieved by nine patients but not by the remaining 20. Pretreatment blood TCR-seq was available for 27 to 30 patients, at least one posttreatment blood collection was obtained for about 24 patients, and tumor TCR-seq was available for about 24 patients.

V gives up 1 base and J gives up 8 bases, and the segment between their germline ends measures 11 bases. The CDR3 numbers 13 residues from cysteine through phenylalanine. Of the read, only the CDR3 DNA is kept; its 39 bases are in frame from base 1. CDR1 and CDR2, per the germline V gene, are SGHVS and FNYEAQ. The cohort comprised nearly 30 patients with locally advanced or metastatic urothelial carcinoma treated at Memorial Sloan Kettering on a trial protocol. Peripheral blood mononuclear cells were collected pretreatment and during treatment, at between 1 and 8 total time points per patient. The Qiagen DNeasy Blood extraction kit was used to purify genomic DNA from total PBMCs and tumor samples. PBMCs were collected pretreatment and during treatment and were isolated and stored as previously described. Results and caveats for the whole study, not just this receptor: Among patients with durable benefit, tumor-associated TCR clones showed greater expansion in peripheral blood 3 weeks after treatment started (n ≈ 20, p = 0.022). A pretreatment peripheral blood TCR clonality below the median was linked to improved progression-free and overall survival. Because the sample size was small (n = 29) and many of the analyses were exploratory, the results are meant to be hypothesis-generating.

To estimate absolute template abundance from read counts, synthetic TCR analog templates were spiked into each PCR. TCRbeta CDR3 regions were amplified from genomic DNA with bias-controlled V and J gene primers using the immunoSEQ assay. Sequencing of rearranged TCRbeta segments was performed at approximately 20X coverage. The published analysis was carried out like this. Sequencing errors were corrected by clustering and CDR3s were annotated against IMGT to assign V, D and J genes. Downstream analyses used only productive TCRbeta rearrangements and left out out-of-frame or stop-codon sequences. To compute clonality, Shannon entropy was normalized by the log of the number of unique productive sequences and then subtracted from one. Fisher's exact test with Benjamini-Hochberg correction, at a threshold of adjusted p below 0.01, was used to find clones that differed between time points or between blood and tumor. Not all clones reach the TCRdb copy of this immuneACCESS table, which keeps in-frame sequences only. Checked studies attribute under half of the gap to unresolved V genes and leave the rest unexplained. That table furnishes V, J and clone size, whereas the DNA furnished D and trimming. Within this sample are fewer than 45,000 clones, with 82% of them counted one time only. The ten largest clones represent about 3.3% of the sample.

This specimen consisted of PBMCs, obtained around atezolizumab (anti-PD-L1) treatment. The chain employs TRBV7-6 and TRBJ1-2; no D gene call is confident. This clonotype was obtained from a man in his 70s with urothelial cancer. The CDR3 is CASSLGETGGYTF. The nucleotide sequence is TGTGCCAGCAGCTTAGGGGAGACGGGGGGCTACACCTTC.